Following are 9 T cell receptor beta chains from one sample sequenced in a study. Adaptor-ligated barcode primers were used to amplify TRBV12-4/TRBJ1-2 clonotypes. Each CDR3 protein is one row after TCRdb ran MiXCR on the multiplex PCR reads. The table includes some 1,300 distinct CDR3 sequences, 15% to 20% detected once. The sample consisted of naive CD4+ T cells sorted from blood. Subset meaning: naive CD4+ T cells, CD4+CD45RA+CD25-. The receptors originated from a female donor with breast cancer.

By sample fraction, this clonotype is medium-sized. This chain joins TRBV12-3 or TRBV12-4 and TRBJ1-2; 7 bases agree with TRBD1. This CDR3 is built from 16 residues. J was trimmed by 5 bases and V by 5 bases; bases with no gene match: 14. The CDR3 sequence is CASSRDGTATGYGYTF. In nucleotides, the CDR3 is TGTGCCAGCAGTCGCGACGGGACAGCGACTGGGTATGGCTACACCTTC.

In its sample, this clonotype ranks as medium-sized (0.01 to 0.1%). The chain uses TRBV12-3 or TRBV12-4 and TRBJ1-2, with D hard to call. The CDR3 contains 12 residues. Trimming left V 4 bases short and J 7 bases short, with 10 bases between. The CDR3 loop is CASSSFGSGYTF. In nucleotides, the CDR3 is TGTGCCAGCAGTTCCTTTGGTAGTGGCTACACCTTC.

This clonotype showed up just a few times. The chain carries TRBV12-3 or TRBV12-4 and TRBJ1-2; D not resolved. V lost 4 bases and J lost 4, with 13 bases in between. The CDR3 loop spans 14 amino acids. CDR3 in DNA: TGTGCCAGCAGTTCCTCCAAAGGAATCTATGGCTACACCTTC. Its translation is CASSSSKGIYGYTF.

By share of the sample, this clonotype is medium-sized. This CDR3 is CASSFLRTYGYTF. CDR3 nucleotide sequence: TGTGCCAGCAGTTTTCTCCGAACCTATGGCTACACCTTC. The chain is built from TRBV12-3 or TRBV12-4 and TRBJ1-2; no definite D call. This CDR3 has 13 amino acids. V dropped 3 bases and J dropped 4 bases, with 9 bases sitting between them.

Judged by abundance, this clonotype is large. The chain links TRBV12-3 or TRBV12-4 to TRBJ1-2, with D unresolved. The CDR3 has 12 residues. Between the trimmed V and J ends, which lost 5 bases and 9 bases, there was a span of 13 bases. For the CDR3, the DNA is TGTGCCAGCAGTGACTCGGGCCGCAGCTACACCTTC. The encoded protein is CASSDSGRSYTF.

The chain uses TRBV12-3 or TRBV12-4 and TRBJ1-2, with D possibly matching TRBD1 (5 bases). The CDR3 is made up of 14 amino acids. With 7 bases removed from V and 4 bases from J, the gap between germline ends came to 16 bases. The CDR3 DNA is TGTGCCAGCACCATGTACCGGGACGGCTATGGCTACACCTTC. As protein: CASTMYRDGYGYTF.

The CDR3 reads CASSRGTGYGYTF. Written as DNA, the CDR3 is TGTGCCAGCAGTCGAGGAACGGGCTATGGCTACACCTTC. This sequence joins TRBV12-3 or TRBV12-4 and TRBJ1-2, with D unclear. V was clipped by 5 bases and J by 4 bases, with 11 bases between them. This CDR3 is 13 amino acids long.

This clonotype is classed as hyperexpanded (1% or more). This chain connects TRBV12-3 or TRBV12-4 to TRBJ1-2; 7 positions match TRBD1. The CDR3 consists of 15 residues. V was clipped by 5 bases and J by 1 base; unmatched bases: 7. As DNA, the CDR3 is TGTGCCAGCAGTCCCCGGACAGGTGATAACTATGGCTACACCTTC. Translating it yields CASSPRTGDNYGYTF.

Turning to this clonotype: A much larger clone sits a single nucleotide away, making a read error possible. The chain employs TRBV12-3 or TRBV12-4 and TRBJ1-2; D is possibly TRBD1 (5 bases). CDR3 length: 15 residues. The DNA of the CDR3 is TGTGTCAGCAGCGTCCCGGGACGCCGCGGGTCTGGCTACACCTTC. This encodes CVSSVPGRRGSGYTF.